One and the same sample provided the 18 T cell receptor beta chains below, sequenced in a study of Ad26.COV2.S vaccination and SARS-CoV-2 variants (dated by TCRdb to about 2021). The treatment or condition label of this sample denotes: around 19 received Ad26.COV2.S at low or high dose, single or two shots; about 5 received placebo; per-sample allocation not given. For vaccine and placebo recipients, the sequenced repertoires came from samples collected on day 63 after the first injection. The receptor library was made with the immunoSEQ multiplex PCR assay. TCRdb re-hosts the immuneACCESS table, in-frame sequences only. Its copies lack some clones; in the studies checked, an unresolved V gene accounts for under half of them, and the cause for the rest is not known. The sample yields roughly 700,000 clones; roughly nine tenths were counted once. The leading ten clones occupy around 1.4% of the sample.

The source was peripheral blood, collected in a trial of Ad26.COV2.S vaccine versus placebo. The receptor source for this set is a person between 18 and 65 years old who received the Ad26.COV2.S COVID-19 vaccine or a placebo.

The chain carries TRBV10-3 and TRBJ2-7; 7 nucleotides line up with TRBD1. This CDR3 is built from 13 residues. CDR1 and CDR2 (germline): ENHRY, SYGVKD. The V segment lost 8 bases and the J segment 5 bases; nucleotides outside the gene matches: 9. CDR3 in amino acids: CAISLPGGNEQYF. CDR3 DNA: TGTGCCATCTCCCTACCAGGGGGAAACGAGCAGTACTTC.

This chain joins TRBV10-3 and TRBJ1-2; 10 nucleotides agree with TRBD1. Unmatched junction bases numbered 12, after V lost 6 bases and J lost 2 bases. Germline CDR1 ENHRY, CDR2 SYGVKD. The CDR3 sequence is 17 residues long. CDR3 in amino acids: CAISDFPRDRGNYGYTF. CDR3 DNA: TGTGCCATCAGCGACTTCCCCCGGGACAGGGGCAACTATGGCTACACCTTC.

V and J are TRBV12-5 and TRBJ2-2; 8 bases are shared with TRBD1. The J segment lost 0 bases and the V segment lost 5 bases, leaving 2 bases of the junction unmatched. The CDR3 runs to 15 residues. CDR1 LGHNT and CDR2 FRNRAP come from the germline V gene. CDR3 residues: CASGLQGANTGELFF. CDR3 nucleotides: TGTGCTAGTGGTCTACAGGGGGCGAACACCGGGGAGCTGTTTTTT.

This sequence joins TRBV6-5 and TRBJ1-5, with D possibly TRBD1 on 5 matching bases. V lost 10 bases and J lost 6, with 16 bases in between. CDR3 length: 13 residues. Germline V gene sequence: CDR1 MNHEY, CDR2 SVGAGI. This CDR3 reads CATTLEGFQPQHF. As DNA, the CDR3 is TGTGCCACCACGTTAGAGGGGTTTCAGCCCCAGCATTTT.

This chain connects TRBV27 to TRBJ2-7, with TRBD1 matching over 7 bases. From germline, CDR1 is MNHEY and CDR2 SMNVEV (reference sequence). V gave up 3 bases and J gave up 4 bases; unmatched junction bases: 9. The CDR3 consists of 15 residues. Written as DNA, the CDR3 is TGTGCCAGCAGTTTTATCGGGACAGAAAGTTACGAGCAGTACTTC. Translation gives CASSFIGTESYEQYF.

The CDR3 region is CASSQDRVNTGELFF. The CDR3, as DNA: TGTGCCAGCTCACAGGACAGGGTGAACACCGGGGAGCTGTTTTTT. This chain joins TRBV18 and TRBJ2-2; TRBD1 matches at 8 bases. The ends lost 4 bases at V and 1 base at J; junction bases unmatched: 2. The CDR3 loop spans 15 amino acids. CDR1 KGHSH and CDR2 LQKENI come from the germline V gene.

The rearrangement uses TRBV7-2 and TRBJ2-6, with D hard to call. In germline, CDR1 is SGHTA, CDR2 FQGNSA. V lost 4 bases and J lost 0, with 4 bases in between. The CDR3 totals 14 residues. In DNA form, the CDR3 reads TGTGCCAGCAGCTACACCTCTGGGGCCAACGTCCTGACTTTC. Translation gives CASSYTSGANVLTF.

This rearrangement joins TRBV30 to TRBJ2-7; 7 positions agree with TRBD1. The trim removed 1 base at V and 0 bases at J, leaving 3 bases unmatched. This CDR3 is 14 amino acids long. CDR1 is GTSNPN, CDR2 SVGIG, per germline (reference sequence). CDR3 protein: CAWSATGFSYEQYF. CDR3 coding DNA: TGTGCCTGGAGTGCGACAGGGTTCTCCTACGAGCAGTACTTC.

The J gene is TRBJ2-7, the V gene TRBV12-3 or TRBV12-4; D uncertain. V lost 4 bases to trimming and J lost 2 bases, with 9 bases between them. The CDR3 consists of 13 residues. The CDR3 bases are TGTGCCAGCAGTTCGGGTAGAGCCTACGAGCAGTACTTC. Protein sequence: CASSSGRAYEQYF.

The V and J genes are TRBV10-3 and TRBJ2-3; 9 positions match TRBD2. This CDR3 comprises 16 residues. Trimming cost V 8 bases and J 5 bases; bases outside gene matches: 14. Germline CDR1 is ENHRY and CDR2 is SYGVKD. The CDR3 is CAIARGREGLGDTQYF. CDR3 coding DNA: TGTGCCATCGCGAGGGGGCGGGAGGGCCTCGGAGATACGCAGTATTTT.

The chain links TRBV5-1 to TRBJ2-1, with D possibly matching TRBD1 (6 bases). Germline V CDR1 and CDR2: SGHRS, YFSETQ. CDR3 length: 13 amino acids. Trimming cost V 5 bases and J 9 bases, with 15 bases left between them. CDR3 DNA sequence: TGCGCCAGCAGACTTTACCCGGACAGTGAGCAGTTCTTC. This codes for CASRLYPDSEQFF.

J is TRBJ2-5 and V is TRBV18; D ambiguous. V lost 4 bases, J lost 2 bases, and 14 bases lay in between. Germline-derived CDR1 and CDR2 are KGHSH and LQKENI. This CDR3 region has 15 residues. CDR3 nucleotides: TGTGCCAGCTCACTAATCCATGGGTTTCAAGAGACCCAGTACTTC. This encodes CASSLIHGFQETQYF.

J is TRBJ1-2 and V is TRBV6-5, with unresolved D. The germline V gene has CDR1 MNHEY and CDR2 SVGAGI. V was clipped by 7 bases and J by 2 bases, with 14 bases between them. The CDR3 is 14 residues long. This chain's CDR3 is CASTDFGRNYGYTF. The CDR3 DNA reads TGTGCCAGCACCGATTTTGGACGGAACTATGGCTACACCTTC.

The chain couples TRBV5-1 to TRBJ2-1; TRBD2 might be the D (5 bases). The CDR3 runs 14 residues. Germline lookup yields CDR1 SGHRS and CDR2 YFSETQ. Between the trimmed V and J ends, which lost 1 base and 4 bases, there was a span of 9 bases. The CDR3 loop reads CASSLRAAYNEQFF. The CDR3 coding sequence is TGCGCCAGCAGCTTGAGAGCGGCTTACAATGAGCAGTTCTTC.

The chain recombines TRBV12-3 or TRBV12-4 with TRBJ1-1, with 7 bases lining up with TRBD1. Unmatched junction bases numbered 3, after V lost 7 bases and J lost 1 base. CDR3 length: 13 amino acids. This chain's CDR3 is CASTPGGNTEAFF. The DNA of the CDR3 is TGTGCCAGCACCCCAGGGGGGAACACTGAAGCTTTCTTT.

This clone was counted only a few times. The CDR3 sequence: CASSESGGLSSYEQYF. The CDR3 nucleotides read TGCGCCAGCAGTGAGTCGGGAGGCCTCAGCTCCTACGAGCAGTACTTC. The rearrangement links TRBV10-1 to TRBJ2-7; possible D gene TRBD2, 6 bases. The germline V and J ends were trimmed by 0 bases and 0 bases, with 12 bases remaining between them. The germline V gene has CDR1 WNHNN and CDR2 SYGVQD (reference sequence). This CDR3 has 16 amino acids.

This chain links TRBV11-1 with TRBJ2-1, with a weak D call TRBD1 (6 bases). Between the trimmed V and J ends, which lost 6 bases and 4 bases, there was a span of 16 bases. This CDR3 region has 15 residues. CDR1 and CDR2 (germline): SGHAT, FQDESV (reference sequence). CDR3 nucleotide sequence: TGTGCCAGCAGTTATGACAGGATTCTTTACAATGAGCAGTTCTTC. It is translated as CASSYDRILYNEQFF.

This chain joins TRBV7-3 and TRBJ1-6, with TRBD1 as a possible D gene (5 bases). Germline V lookup: CDR1 SGHTA, CDR2 FQGTGA. V shed 5 bases and J shed 4 bases, with 12 bases lying between them. The CDR3 runs 15 residues. In DNA, the CDR3 is TGTGCCAGCAGCCGGTCGGGGGGGTATAATTCACCCCTCCACTTT. Translating it yields CASSRSGGYNSPLHF.